This section outlines one T cell receptor beta chain sequence together with its context. In the original processing: Estimation of nucleated cell counts relied on the amplification of reference gene primers. Measured with immunoSEQ multiplex PCR; TCRdb has only the in-frame clones, and not every one. V and J calls and clone size are those listed in that table; D and trimming were worked out from the DNA. Of 150,000 to 190,000 clones listed, around 84% were seen once; the top ten hold almost 10%. The sample comes from a study of blood T cell repertoires in COVID-19. Study summary: Nucleic acid was either cDNA or gDNA, and it came from T cells, B-cell-depleted T cells, or PBMCs.

The CDR3 is made up of 13 amino acids. CDR1 is SGHTA and CDR2 is FQGNSA in the germline V gene. V was shortened by 1 base and J by 3 bases, with 6 bases between the two germline ends. Sequencing used peripheral blood. The sequence was collected from a woman aged 50 to 65 with acute or convalescent COVID-19. The V call is TRBV7-2, the J call TRBJ1-1; D call uncertain. The CDR3 DNA is TGTGCCAGCAGCTTAGGGAGGTACACTGAAGCTTTCTTT. Translating gives CASSLGRYTEAFF.